The 22 T cell receptor beta chains given below trace back to one sample, sequenced in a study of T cell repertoires in cytomegalovirus infection (dated by TCRdb to between 2017 and 2020). Sequenced on an Illumina HiSeq 1500. TCRdb reran the public reads through fastp at Q25 and MiXCR, keeping productive beta chains. Each entry is one CDR3 protein sequence, shown with its most common DNA and genes. The sample table holds fewer than 550,000 distinct CDR3 sequences, of which approximately 25% were seen once. Of the sample, about 13% falls within the top ten clones. Specimen: PBMCs. These receptors all stem from a human donor in good health (CMV status not recorded). Some clones in this sample may be carry-over from other donors' samples.

The rearrangement joins TRBV7-7 to TRBJ2-5; D gene ambiguous. This CDR3 has 12 amino acids. Germline V lookup: CDR1 SSHAT, CDR2 FNYEAQ (reference sequence). The CDR3 here is CASPRNEETQYF. The CDR3 DNA reads TGTGCTAGTCCCCGGAACGAAGAGACCCAGTACTTC.

In its sample, this clonotype was seen a few times. The V gene is TRBV6-6, the J gene TRBJ2-7; TRBD2 matches at 10 bases. Germline V lookup: CDR1 MNHNY, CDR2 SVGAGI (reference sequence). CDR3 size: 16 residues. V shed 3 bases and J 5 bases; nucleotides not matched to a gene: 10. The CDR3 DNA sequence: TGTGCCAGCAGTTATCCTAGCGGGGGCTTGGGCGACGAGCAGTACTTC. It translates to CASSYPSGGLGDEQYF.

The J gene is TRBJ2-1, the V gene TRBV5-5; D ambiguous. This CDR3 has 11 residues. Germline CDR1 and CDR2: SGHKS and YYEKEE (reference sequence). V dropped 4 bases and J dropped 13 bases, with 12 bases sitting between them. CDR3 loop: CASSVGATQFF. The CDR3 nucleotides read TGTGCCAGCAGCGTCGGCGCGACCCAGTTCTTC. Full variable domain (outside the CDR3, taken from reference TRBV5-5 and TRBJ2-1): DAGVTQSPTHLIKTRGQQVTLRCSPISGHKSVSWYQQVLGQGPQFIFQYYEKEERGRGNFPDRFSARQFPNYSSELNVNALLLGDSALYLCASSVGATQFFGPGTRLTVL.

This clonotype was counted between two and nine times. DNA for the CDR3: TGTGCCAGCAGTTACTCGACGACCGGGGACAGCTTCTATGGCTACACCTTC. Protein: CASSYSTTGDSFYGYTF. J is TRBJ1-2 and V is TRBV6-8; 7 bases fit TRBD1. This CDR3 is 17 amino acids long. Per germline, CDR1 MNHGY and CDR2 SAAAGT. V lost 0 bases, J lost 4 bases, and 11 bases stayed unmatched.

The chain uses TRBV28 and TRBJ1-1; no clear D gene. CDR1 and CDR2 (germline): MDHEN, SYDVKM. Trimming took 6 bases from V and 7 from J, leaving 15 bases between them. The CDR3 has 13 amino acids. CDR3 bases: TGTGCCAGCAGCCCCGGACCGATTCATGAAGCTTTCTTT. Translating it yields CASSPGPIHEAFF.

This clonotype was seen ten or more times. V usage is TRBV6-1 and J usage is TRBJ1-2; 11 nucleotides match TRBD1. The V segment lost 5 bases and the J segment 3 bases; nucleotides outside the gene matches: 5. The CDR3 sequence is 15 residues long. CDR1 MNHNS and CDR2 SASEGT come from the germline V gene. CDR3 region: CASSPGQGADYGYTF. The CDR3 DNA reads as TGTGCCAGCAGTCCCGGACAGGGGGCGGACTATGGCTACACCTTC.

The genes are TRBV5-1 and TRBJ2-2; D gene uncertain. Trimming took 1 base from V and 1 from J, leaving 17 bases between them. Germline CDR1 reads SGHRS; CDR2 reads YFSETQ. The length of the CDR3 is 18 residues. As DNA, the CDR3 is TGCGCCAGCAGCTTGTTCCGTCTTAGGACGGAGAACACCGGGGAGCTGTTTTTT. This sequence encodes CASSLFRLRTENTGELFF.

The chain employs TRBV12-3 or TRBV12-4 and TRBJ1-5; unclear D gene. The CDR3 runs to 17 residues. The ends were cut back, 5 bases at V and 1 base at J, with 18 bases in the middle. As DNA, the CDR3 is TGTGCCAGCAGTCTGGGGAGTGGCAGTCCAAGCAATCAGCCCCAGCATTTT. Its translation is CASSLGSGSPSNQPQHF.

The chain couples TRBV9 to TRBJ1-2; the D is unclear. This CDR3 contains 15 residues. The V gene's germline CDR1 is SGDLS and CDR2 YYNGEE. With 1 base removed from V and 0 bases from J, the gap between germline ends came to 10 bases. CDR3 DNA sequence: TGTGCCAGCAGCGTAACGACTAAGTCTAACTATGGCTACACCTTC. Protein sequence: CASSVTTKSNYGYTF.

The chain has TRBV29-1 and TRBJ2-7; D is perhaps TRBD1 or TRBD2 (5 bases each). Looked up from germline, CDR1 is SQVTM and CDR2 is ANQGSEA. The ends were cut back, 6 bases at V and 6 bases at J, with 15 bases in the middle. CDR3 length: 12 residues. The CDR3 DNA sequence: TGCAGCGTACGGAACCCAGGGAGCGAGCAGTACGTC. Residues: CSVRNPGSEQYV.

This clonotype has more than one count but fewer than ten. J is TRBJ2-7 and V is TRBV28; TRBD1 matches 9 bases. The CDR3 has 16 residues. With 4 bases clipped from V and 2 bases from J, the junction kept 9 bases outside the gene matches. In germline, CDR1 is MDHEN, CDR2 SYDVKM. Here the CDR3 reads CASSSTGTGFAYEQYF. CDR3 DNA: TGTGCCAGCAGTTCCACCGGGACAGGGTTCGCCTACGAGCAGTACTTC.

This clonotype was seen a handful of times. The chain recombines TRBV18 with TRBJ1-2; TRBD1 agrees at 9 bases. V dropped 3 bases and J dropped 3; count of bases not matched to a gene: 8. CDR1 KGHSH and CDR2 LQKENI come from the germline V gene. CDR3 size: 16 residues. The CDR3 DNA follows: TGTGCCAGCTCACCGGCTCCGGGACAGGGAGACTATGGCTACACCTTC. Encoded protein: CASSPAPGQGDYGYTF.

CDR3 in DNA: TGTGCCAGACGGAAGTCAGGGACTAGCGGGACCTTAGGGGAGCTGTTTTTT. Protein sequence: CARRKSGTSGTLGELFF. V gene TRBV19 combines with J gene TRBJ2-2; 13 nucleotides match TRBD2. V shed 9 bases, J shed 8 bases, and the junction held 15 bases outside the gene matches. Germline values: CDR1 LNHDA, CDR2 SQIVND (reference sequence). This CDR3 spans 17 amino acids.

This clonotype was seen only a few times. The rearrangement uses TRBV28 and TRBJ1-5; D remains unclear. The germline V gene encodes CDR1 MDHEN and CDR2 SYDVKM. Trimming pared 4 bases from V and 0 bases from J, leaving 7 bases between. The CDR3 is made up of 14 amino acids. The CDR3 here is CASSSLYSNQPQHF. The CDR3 DNA is TGTGCCAGCAGTTCCTTGTATAGCAATCAGCCCCAGCATTTT.

This clonotype was detected ten times or more. This chain uses TRBV7-2 with TRBJ1-3; D is perhaps TRBD1 (6 bases). The CDR3 extends over 17 amino acids. Germline V gives CDR1 SGHTA, CDR2 FQGNSA. V lost 5 bases to trimming and J lost 0 bases, with 17 bases between them. CDR3 in DNA: TGTGCCAGCAGCCCCACAGGACAGCACTACTCTGGAAACACCATATATTTT. Translating it yields CASSPTGQHYSGNTIYF.

The J gene is TRBJ1-2, the V gene TRBV29-1; TRBD1 agrees at 7 bases. The CDR3 totals 12 residues. Germline assignment: CDR1 SQVTM and CDR2 ANQGSEA. Trimming took 2 bases from V and 6 from J; bases not matched to a gene: 3. DNA of the CDR3: TGCAGCGTTGAATCAGGGGGAAATGGCTACACCTTC. The encoded protein is CSVESGGNGYTF.

This clonotype appeared many times. This chain links TRBV12-3 or TRBV12-4 with TRBJ2-7; D unresolved. V shed 4 bases and J shed 1 base, with 8 bases lying between them. The CDR3 covers 13 residues. DNA for the CDR3: TGTGCCAGCAGTTCTGAGGTGTCCTACGAGCAGTACTTC. Protein sequence: CASSSEVSYEQYF.

This chain joins TRBV27 and TRBJ2-1, with 11 positions matching TRBD2. This CDR3 is 16 amino acids long. Germline assignment: CDR1 MNHEY and CDR2 SMNVEV (reference sequence). V was clipped by 5 bases and J by 4 bases; unmatched bases: 7. The CDR3 is CASSNVAGGRYNEQFF. CDR3 DNA sequence: TGTGCCAGCAGTAACGTAGCGGGAGGGAGATACAATGAGCAGTTCTTC.

This chain connects TRBV12-3 or TRBV12-4 to TRBJ2-1, with TRBD2 matching 8 bases. The CDR3 has 16 amino acids. Trimming took 6 bases from V and 7 from J; bases not matched to a gene: 14. CDR3 sequence (DNA): TGTGCCAGCAGACCTTATAGCGGGGCCGACCAAAATGAGCAGTTCTTC. Its protein product is CASRPYSGADQNEQFF.

The chain has TRBV30 and TRBJ2-1; D ambiguous. Germline assignment: CDR1 GTSNPN and CDR2 SVGIG (reference sequence). This CDR3 contains 13 residues. V lost 2 bases and J lost 5, with 10 bases in between. The CDR3 nucleotides are TGTGCCTGGAGTCGTCGGCGAGACAATGAGCAGTTCTTC. Protein product: CAWSRRRDNEQFF.

The sample holds a few counts of this clonotype. The V call is TRBV12-3 or TRBV12-4, the J call TRBJ1-5, with a possible D match to TRBD1 (6 bases). Between the trimmed V and J ends, which lost 7 bases and 1 base, there was a span of 14 bases. The CDR3 runs to 15 residues. The DNA of the CDR3 is TGTGCCAGCAACACCGGGACAATAAGCAATCAGCCCCAGCATTTT. Protein sequence: CASNTGTISNQPQHF.

The chain recombines TRBV6-2 or TRBV6-3 with TRBJ2-1; 13 nucleotides line up with TRBD2. The junction had 9 bases not matched to a gene; V was cut back by 2 bases and J by 8 bases. This CDR3 has 17 amino acids. Germline V gives CDR1 MNHEY, CDR2 SVGEGT. In DNA form, the CDR3 reads TGTGCCAGCAGTTACGTACTAGCGGGAGGGCCGGGATATGAGCAGTTCTTC. It codes for CASSYVLAGGPGYEQFF.